This T cell receptor (delta chain) was sequenced during a study of gamma-delta chains in newborns, infants, children. Overall study: Microbial exposure reportedly drives polyclonal innate γδ T cell expansion after birth.

From germline, CDR1 is GEAIGNYY and CDR2 EKD. CDR3 length: 21 amino acids. This clone was detected a few times. This sequence is one base from a far larger clone and is likely a read error. Within the sample, other DNA sequences also encode this same CDR3. TCRdb reprocessed the reads through CATT. The sample yields 5,200 or so delta-chain clones, around 3% seen once. The V call is TRDV2, the J call TRDJ1, with TRDD3 matching 9 bases. The receptor comes from a child who was a newborn, infant or young child, either healthy, febrile or measles-vaccinated (not recorded which). The sequenced sample was blood. DNA for the CDR3: TGCGCCTGTGACACCCCGCCTACTGGGGGAACCTGGGGGGGCCAGACCGATAAACTCATCTTT. This translates into CACDTPPTGGTWGGQTDKLIF.